Sequencing of this T cell receptor (beta chain) was carried out in a study of blood T cell repertoires in COVID-19. Across the study: From T cells, B-cell-depleted T cells, or PBMCs came the material, which was cDNA or gDNA.

Participants, roughly 18 to 89 years old, spanned fewer than 30 US areas. Cohorts were assigned according to the clinical history that participants reported. From germline, CDR1 is SGHRS and CDR2 YFSETQ. Trimming took 3 bases from V and 3 from J, leaving 10 bases between them. This CDR3 comprises 14 residues. In the study's own analysis: Nucleated cell number was recorded as an estimate derived from reference gene primer amplification. Clones were sequenced by immunoSEQ multiplex PCR, and TCRdb holds only the in-frame ones, with some missing. V, J and clone size reflect that table, while D and trimming were determined from the DNA. Counted here are over 250,000 clones, roughly 80% occurring once; the ten biggest clones make up over 4%.

The chain couples TRBV5-1 to TRBJ1-3; perhaps TRBD1 as D (6 bases). The sample was PBMCs or T cells enriched from blood (not recorded which). The clonotype was recovered from a man aged 30 to 39 with acute COVID-19. CDR3 protein: CASSWQGGGNTIYF. CDR3 DNA sequence: TGCGCCAGCAGCTGGCAAGGGGGTGGAAACACCATATATTTT.